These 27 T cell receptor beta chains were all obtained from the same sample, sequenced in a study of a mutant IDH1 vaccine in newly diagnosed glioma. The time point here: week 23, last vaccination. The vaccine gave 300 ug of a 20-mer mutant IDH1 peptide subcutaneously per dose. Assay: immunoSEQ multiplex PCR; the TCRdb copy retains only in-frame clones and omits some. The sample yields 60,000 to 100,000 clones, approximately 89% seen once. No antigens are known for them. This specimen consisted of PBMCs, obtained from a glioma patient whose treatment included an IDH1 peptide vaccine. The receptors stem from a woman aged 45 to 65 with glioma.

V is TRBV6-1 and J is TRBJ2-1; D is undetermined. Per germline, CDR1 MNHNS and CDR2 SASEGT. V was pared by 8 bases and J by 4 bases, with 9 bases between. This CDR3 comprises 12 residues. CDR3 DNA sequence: TGTGCCAGCCTAGAAGCATACAATGAGCAGTTCTTC. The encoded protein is CASLEAYNEQFF.

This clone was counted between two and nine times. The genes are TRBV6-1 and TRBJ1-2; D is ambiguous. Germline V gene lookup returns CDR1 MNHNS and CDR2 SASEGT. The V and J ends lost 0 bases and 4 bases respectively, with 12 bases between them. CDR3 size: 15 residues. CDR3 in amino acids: CASSEAVKLGYGYTF. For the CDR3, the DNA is TGTGCCAGCAGTGAAGCGGTCAAGCTGGGCTATGGCTACACCTTC.

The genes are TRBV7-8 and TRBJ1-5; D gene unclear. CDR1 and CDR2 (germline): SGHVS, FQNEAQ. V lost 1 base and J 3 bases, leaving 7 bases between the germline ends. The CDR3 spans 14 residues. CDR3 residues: CASSLDVFNQPQHF. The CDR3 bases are TGTGCCAGCAGCTTAGATGTTTTCAATCAGCCCCAGCATTTT.

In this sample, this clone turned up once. The CDR3 region has the DNA TGCGCCAGCAGCCATCCGGGACTAGCGGGAGGGCCCTCTCGCAATGAGCAGTTCTTC. Protein sequence: CASSHPGLAGGPSRNEQFF. The V and J genes are TRBV4-1 and TRBJ2-1, with 16 bases that match TRBD2. J gave up 6 bases and V 3 bases, and 11 bases lay outside the gene matches. Germline V gene sequence: CDR1 MGHRA, CDR2 YSYEKL. The CDR3 length is 19 residues.

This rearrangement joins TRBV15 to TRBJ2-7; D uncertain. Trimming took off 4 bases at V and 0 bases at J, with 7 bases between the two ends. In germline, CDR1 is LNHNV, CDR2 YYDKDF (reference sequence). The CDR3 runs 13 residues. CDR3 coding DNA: TGTGCCACCAGCACAGACAACTCCTACGAGCAGTACTTC. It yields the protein CATSTDNSYEQYF.

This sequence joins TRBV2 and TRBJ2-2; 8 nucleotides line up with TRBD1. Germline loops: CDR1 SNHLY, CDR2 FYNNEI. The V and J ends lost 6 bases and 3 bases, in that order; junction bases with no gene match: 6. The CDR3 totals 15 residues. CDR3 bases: TGTGCCAGCAGGCGACAGGGGATGGACACCGGGGAGCTGTTTTTT. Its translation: CASRRQGMDTGELFF. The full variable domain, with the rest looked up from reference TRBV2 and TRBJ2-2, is EPEVTQTPSHQVTQMGQEVILRCVPISNHLYFYWYRQILGQKVEFLVSFYNNEISEKSEIFDDQFSVERPDGSNFTLKIRSTKLEDSAMYFCASRRQGMDTGELFFGEGSRLTVL.

The CDR3 nucleotides read TGCGCCAGTTCGAGCGGGAGAAACACAGATACGCAGTATTTT. Its protein is CASSSGRNTDTQYF. This sequence joins TRBV5-1 and TRBJ2-3, with TRBD2 identical over 8 bases. With V trimmed by 8 bases and J by 2 bases, 7 bases remained unmatched. Per germline, CDR1 SGHRS and CDR2 YFSETQ. The CDR3 has 14 amino acids.

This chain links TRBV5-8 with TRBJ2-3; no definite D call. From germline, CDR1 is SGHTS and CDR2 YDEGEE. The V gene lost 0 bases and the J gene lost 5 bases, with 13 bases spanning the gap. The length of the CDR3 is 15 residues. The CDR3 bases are TGTGCCAGCAGCTTGGCGACGCTAGGAGTAGATACGCAGTATTTT. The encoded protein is CASSLATLGVDTQYF.

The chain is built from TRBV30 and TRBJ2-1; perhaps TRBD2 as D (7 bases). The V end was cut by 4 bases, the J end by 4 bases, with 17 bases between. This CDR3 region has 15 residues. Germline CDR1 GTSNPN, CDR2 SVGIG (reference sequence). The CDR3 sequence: CAWIMRGRGYNEQFF. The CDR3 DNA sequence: TGTGCCTGGATAATGCGGGGGAGGGGGTACAATGAGCAGTTCTTC.

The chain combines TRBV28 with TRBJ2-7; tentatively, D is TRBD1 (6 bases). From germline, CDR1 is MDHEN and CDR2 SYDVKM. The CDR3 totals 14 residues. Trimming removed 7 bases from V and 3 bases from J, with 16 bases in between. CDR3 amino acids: CASTLQGGFYEQYF. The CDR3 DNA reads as TGTGCCAGCACCCTACAGGGTGGATTCTACGAGCAGTACTTC.

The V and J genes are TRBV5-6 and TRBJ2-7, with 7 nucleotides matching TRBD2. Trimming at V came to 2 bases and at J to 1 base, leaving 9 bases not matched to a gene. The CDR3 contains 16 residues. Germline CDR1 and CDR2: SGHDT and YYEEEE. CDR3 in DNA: TGTGCCAGCAGCTTAGCCTCGGGGGGTATGTCCTACGAGCAGTACTTC. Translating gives CASSLASGGMSYEQYF.

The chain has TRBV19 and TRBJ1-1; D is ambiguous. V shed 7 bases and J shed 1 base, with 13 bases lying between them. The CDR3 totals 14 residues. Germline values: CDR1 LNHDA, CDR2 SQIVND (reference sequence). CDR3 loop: CASTWVHPNTEAFF. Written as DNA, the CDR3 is TGTGCCAGTACATGGGTCCATCCGAACACTGAAGCTTTCTTT.

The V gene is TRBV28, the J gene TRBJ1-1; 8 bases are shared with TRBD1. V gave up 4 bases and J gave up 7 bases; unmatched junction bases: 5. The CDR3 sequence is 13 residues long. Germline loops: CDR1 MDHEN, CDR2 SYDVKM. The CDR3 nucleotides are TGTGCCAGCAGTTCGTGGGGGACAGGTGAAGCTTTCTTT. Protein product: CASSSWGTGEAFF.

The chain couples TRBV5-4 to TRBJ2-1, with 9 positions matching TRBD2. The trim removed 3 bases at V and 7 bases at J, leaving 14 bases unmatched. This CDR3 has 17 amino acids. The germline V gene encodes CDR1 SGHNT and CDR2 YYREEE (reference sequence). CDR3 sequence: CASSSGTSSREGNEQFF. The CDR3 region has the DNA TGTGCCAGCAGCTCCGGGACTAGCAGTAGGGAAGGGAATGAGCAGTTCTTC.

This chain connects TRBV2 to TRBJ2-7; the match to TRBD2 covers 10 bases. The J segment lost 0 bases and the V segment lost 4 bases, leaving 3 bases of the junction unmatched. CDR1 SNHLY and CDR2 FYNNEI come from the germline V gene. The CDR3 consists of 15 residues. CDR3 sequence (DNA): TGTGCCAGCAGTGCGACTAGCGGGCCCTCCTACGAGCAGTACTTC. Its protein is CASSATSGPSYEQYF.

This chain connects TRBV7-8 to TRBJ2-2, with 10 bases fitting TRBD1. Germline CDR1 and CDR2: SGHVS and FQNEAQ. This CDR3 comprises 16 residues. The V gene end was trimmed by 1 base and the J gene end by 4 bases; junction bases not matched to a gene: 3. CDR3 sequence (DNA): TGTGCCAGCAGCTTAGGGTGGACAGGGGGCACCGGGGAGCTGTTTTTT. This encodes CASSLGWTGGTGELFF.

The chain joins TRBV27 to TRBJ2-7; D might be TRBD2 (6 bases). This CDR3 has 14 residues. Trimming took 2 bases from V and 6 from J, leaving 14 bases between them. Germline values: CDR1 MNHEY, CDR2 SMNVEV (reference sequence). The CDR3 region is CASSLNGGGGEQYF. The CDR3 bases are TGTGCCAGCAGTTTAAACGGGGGAGGAGGCGAGCAGTACTTC.

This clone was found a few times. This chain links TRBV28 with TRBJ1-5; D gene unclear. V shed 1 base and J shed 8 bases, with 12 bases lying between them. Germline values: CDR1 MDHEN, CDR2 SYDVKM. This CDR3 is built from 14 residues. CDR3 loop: CASSLFGRGEPQHF. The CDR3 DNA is TGTGCCAGCAGTTTATTTGGTCGTGGGGAGCCCCAGCATTTT. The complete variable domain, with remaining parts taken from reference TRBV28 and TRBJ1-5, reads DVKVTQSSRYLVKRTGEKVFLECVQDMDHENMFWYRQDPGLGLRLIYFSYDVKMKEKGDIPEGYSVSREKKERFSLILESASTNQTSMYLCASSLFGRGEPQHFGDGTRLSIL.

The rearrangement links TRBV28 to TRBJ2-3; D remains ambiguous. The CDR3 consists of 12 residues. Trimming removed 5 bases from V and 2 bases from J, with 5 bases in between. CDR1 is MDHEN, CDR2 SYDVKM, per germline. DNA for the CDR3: TGTGCCAGCAGTACACCCACAGATACGCAGTATTTT. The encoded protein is CASSTPTDTQYF.

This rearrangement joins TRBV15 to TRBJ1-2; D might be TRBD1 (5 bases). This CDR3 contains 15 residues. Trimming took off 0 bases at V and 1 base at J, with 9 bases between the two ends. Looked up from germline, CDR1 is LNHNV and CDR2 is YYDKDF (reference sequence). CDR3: CATSRDRGDNYGYTF. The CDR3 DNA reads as TGTGCCACCAGCAGAGATCGGGGGGATAACTATGGCTACACCTTC.

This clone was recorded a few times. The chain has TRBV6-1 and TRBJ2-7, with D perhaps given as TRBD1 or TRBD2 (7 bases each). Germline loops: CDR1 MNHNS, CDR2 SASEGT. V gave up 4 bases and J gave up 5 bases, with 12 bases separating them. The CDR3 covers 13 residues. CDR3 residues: CASSGRGGHEQYF. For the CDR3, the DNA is TGTGCCAGCAGTGGCAGGGGGGGCCACGAGCAGTACTTC.

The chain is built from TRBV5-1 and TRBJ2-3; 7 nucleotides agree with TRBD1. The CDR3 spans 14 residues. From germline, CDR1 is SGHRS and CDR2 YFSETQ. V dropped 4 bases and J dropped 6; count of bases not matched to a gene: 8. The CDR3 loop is CASSPDRVSDTQYF. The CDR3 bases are TGCGCCAGCAGCCCCGACAGGGTTTCGGATACGCAGTATTTT.

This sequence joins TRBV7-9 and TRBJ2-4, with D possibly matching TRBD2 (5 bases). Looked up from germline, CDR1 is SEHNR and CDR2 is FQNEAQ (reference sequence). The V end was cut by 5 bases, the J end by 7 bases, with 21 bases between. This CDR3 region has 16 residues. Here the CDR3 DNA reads TGTGCCAGCAGCCCCCACAATGGGAGTGTGTGGAACATTCAGTACTTC. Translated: CASSPHNGSVWNIQYF. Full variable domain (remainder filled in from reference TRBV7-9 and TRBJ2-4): DTGVSQNPRHKITKRGQNVTFRCDPISEHNRLYWYRQTLGQGPEFLTYFQNEAQLEKSRLLSDRFSAERPKGSFSTLEIQRTEQGDSAMYLCASSPHNGSVWNIQYFGAGTRLSVL.

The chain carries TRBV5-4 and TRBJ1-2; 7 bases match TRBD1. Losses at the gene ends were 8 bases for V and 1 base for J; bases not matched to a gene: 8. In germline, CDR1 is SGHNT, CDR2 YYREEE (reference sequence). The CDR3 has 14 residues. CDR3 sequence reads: CASRPGQFNYGYTF. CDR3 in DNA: TGTGCCAGTAGACCGGGACAGTTTAACTATGGCTACACCTTC. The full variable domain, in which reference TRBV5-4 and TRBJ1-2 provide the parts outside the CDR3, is ETGVTQSPTHLIKTRGQQVTLRCSSQSGHNTVSWYQQALGQGPQFIFQYYREEENGRGNFPPRFSGLQFPNYSSELNVNALELDDSALYLCASRPGQFNYGYTFGSGTRLTVV.

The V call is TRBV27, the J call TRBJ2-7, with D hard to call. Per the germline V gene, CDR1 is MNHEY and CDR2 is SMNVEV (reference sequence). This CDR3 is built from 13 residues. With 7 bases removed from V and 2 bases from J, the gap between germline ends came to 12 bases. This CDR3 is CASKQLGPYEQYF. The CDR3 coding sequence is TGTGCCAGCAAGCAGCTAGGGCCCTACGAGCAGTACTTC.

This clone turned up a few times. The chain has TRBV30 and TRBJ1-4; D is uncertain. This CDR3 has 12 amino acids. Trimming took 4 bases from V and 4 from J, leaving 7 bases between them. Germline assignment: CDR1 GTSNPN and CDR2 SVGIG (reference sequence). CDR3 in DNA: TGTGCCTGGAAAGGCGATAATGAAAAACTGTTTTTT. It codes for CAWKGDNEKLFF.

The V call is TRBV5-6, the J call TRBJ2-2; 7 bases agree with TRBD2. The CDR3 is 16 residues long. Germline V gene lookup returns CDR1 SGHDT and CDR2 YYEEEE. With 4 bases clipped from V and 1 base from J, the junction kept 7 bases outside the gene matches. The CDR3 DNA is TGTGCCAGCAGCCCGCTGGGCGGGGGGAACACCGGGGAGCTGTTTTTT. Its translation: CASSPLGGGNTGELFF.